This T cell receptor (beta chain) appears in the sequencing data of a study of T cell responses to AZD1222 COVID-19 vaccine. Study background: Doses given second, at about 4 or about 12 weeks, were pooled. Study findings and constraints: Along spike, vaccine-associated CD4 TCRs were found throughout, with dominance at 160-218 and 743-854. Sampled repertoires all dated from after the peak T cell response. Seropositive status at baseline applied to only a handful of AZD1222 recipients.

This CDR3 contains 13 residues. V gave up 7 bases and J gave up 7 bases, with 16 bases separating them. The germline gives CDR1 MNHEY, CDR2 SVGAGI. The assay was immunoSEQ multiplex PCR, and TCRdb's table has in-frame clones only and misses some. The data contain 25,000 to 30,000 clones, around 90% of them singletons. Details on this clone: What it binds is unknown.

The receptor was derived from an adult in good health. The genes are TRBV6-5 and TRBJ1-1, with D unclear. The material sequenced was peripheral blood, taken on day 0 of AZD1222 vaccination. The DNA of the CDR3 is TGTGCCAGCATAAACACGCCTGGCGGTGAAGCTTTCTTT. This gives the protein CASINTPGGEAFF.